This T cell receptor beta chain was identified in a study of cytomegalovirus exposure and HLA in healthy donors. Study-wide results and caveats: DRB1 had the most TCR associations and HLA-C the fewest, a later analysis found, with rates varying by HLA locus.

Of note for this clone: The antigen remains undetermined.

Healthy bone marrow donors supplied every sample. CDR1 and CDR2 (germline): LNHDA, SQIVND (reference sequence). The CDR3 length is 15 residues. V was shortened by 5 bases and J by 8 bases, with 21 bases between the two germline ends. 13 Jbeta primers and 60 Vbeta primers were used for the PCR. Sequenced by immunoSEQ multiplex PCR; TCRdb stores in-frame clones only, minus some. The table lists over 100,000 clones, around 64% of them singletons. J is TRBJ1-2 and V is TRBV19, with D possibly being TRBD1 (5 bases). The sequenced sample consisted of PBMCs. This TCR came from a woman aged 25 to 39 in good health and CMV-seronegative. The CDR3 is CASSPRPGEAGGYTF. CDR3 nucleotides: TGTGCCAGTAGTCCGCGACCCGGGGAGGCAGGGGGCTACACCTTC.